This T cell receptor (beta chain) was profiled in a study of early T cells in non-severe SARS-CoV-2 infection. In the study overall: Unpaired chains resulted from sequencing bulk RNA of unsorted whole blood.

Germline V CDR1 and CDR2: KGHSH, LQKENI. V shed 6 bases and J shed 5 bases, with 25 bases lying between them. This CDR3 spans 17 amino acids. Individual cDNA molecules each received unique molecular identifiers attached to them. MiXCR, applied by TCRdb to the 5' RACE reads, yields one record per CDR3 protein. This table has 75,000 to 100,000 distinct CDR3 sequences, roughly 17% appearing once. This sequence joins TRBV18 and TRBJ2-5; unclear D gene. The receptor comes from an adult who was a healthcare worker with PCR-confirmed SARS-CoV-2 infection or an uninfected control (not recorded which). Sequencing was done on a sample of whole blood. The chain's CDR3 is CASSPPKGGLFGETQYF. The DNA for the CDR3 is TGTGCCAGCTCTCCCCCCAAGGGCGGTCTCTTCGGGGAGACCCAGTACTTC.